The T cell receptor (beta chain) described here comes from a study of OX40 agonist ivuxolimab in advanced cancers. Looking at the study overall: The dose of intravenous ivuxolimab that patients received every 2 weeks ranged from 0.01 to 10 mg/kg. Recorded diagnoses for dose-escalation patients were hepatocellular carcinoma, melanoma, renal cell or head and neck cancer.

Worth noting for this clone: The target antigen is unknown.

The germline V gene encodes CDR1 SNHLY and CDR2 FYNNEI. With V trimmed by 6 bases and J by 6 bases, 14 bases remained unmatched. The CDR3 runs to 15 residues. Measured with immunoSEQ multiplex PCR; TCRdb has only the in-frame clones, and not every one. The data show 40,000 to 50,000 clones, over 80% seen once. Broader study findings: Averaged across samples, CD8+ T cells carried more expanded clones than CD4+ did.

The chain uses TRBV2 and TRBJ2-7; 7 nucleotides match TRBD1. The starting material was CD4+ or CD8+ T cells sorted from blood, obtained in a trial of the OX40 agonist ivuxolimab. The TCR originated in an adult with an advanced solid tumor such as melanoma, head and neck, liver or kidney cancer. CDR3 DNA: TGTGCCAGCAGCCCCGACAGGGCGAGCGCGTCCGAGCAGTACTTC. Its protein product is CASSPDRASASEQYF. Supplemented by reference TRBV2 and TRBJ2-7, the full variable domain reads EPEVTQTPSHQVTQMGQEVILRCVPISNHLYFYWYRQILGQKVEFLVSFYNNEISEKSEIFDDQFSVERPDGSNFTLKIRSTKLEDSAMYFCASSPDRASASEQYFGPGTRLTVT.